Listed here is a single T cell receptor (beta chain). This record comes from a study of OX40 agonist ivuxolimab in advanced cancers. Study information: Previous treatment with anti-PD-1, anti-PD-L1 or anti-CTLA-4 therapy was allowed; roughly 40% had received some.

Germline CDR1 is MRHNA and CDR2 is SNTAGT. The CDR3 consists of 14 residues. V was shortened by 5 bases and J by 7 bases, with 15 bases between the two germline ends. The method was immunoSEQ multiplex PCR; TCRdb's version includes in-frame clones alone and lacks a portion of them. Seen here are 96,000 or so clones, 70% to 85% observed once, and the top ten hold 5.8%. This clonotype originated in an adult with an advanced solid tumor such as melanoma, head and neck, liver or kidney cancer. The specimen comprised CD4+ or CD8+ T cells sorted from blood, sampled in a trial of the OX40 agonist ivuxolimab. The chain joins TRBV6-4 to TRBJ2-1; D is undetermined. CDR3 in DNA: TGTGCCAGCAGTATTTCTCTAGTATCGAATGAGCAGTTCTTC. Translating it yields CASSISLVSNEQFF.